What follows is one TCR beta chain and its context. Its target is unknown. V was trimmed by 4 bases and J by 5 bases, leaving 12 bases between them. This CDR3 comprises 14 residues. Looked up from germline, CDR1 is SGHRS and CDR2 is YFSETQ. The data originate from a study of shared clonotypes between healthy human individuals. Looking at the study overall: The study used three CD4 naive, three CD4 memory, two CD8 naive and one CD8 memory plate per donor.

Clones were read by immunoSEQ multiplex PCR, and TCRdb kept only the in-frame ones, dropping some. Among more than 900,000 clones, more than 75% were seen once, and the ten largest hold around 0.61%. Study-wide points: Larger estimated richness was generally recorded for naive subsets relative to memory subsets.

Input material: memory CD4+ T cells from PBMCs. Described subset: CD45RA-negative fraction. The chain employs TRBV5-1 and TRBJ1-4, with D possibly matching TRBD1 (6 bases). This sequence originates from a man aged 18 to 30 in good health. Some clones in this sample may be carry-over from other donors' samples. Here the CDR3 reads CASSLIGGNEKLFF. The CDR3 coding sequence is TGCGCCAGCAGCCTCATAGGGGGGAATGAAAAACTGTTTTTT.